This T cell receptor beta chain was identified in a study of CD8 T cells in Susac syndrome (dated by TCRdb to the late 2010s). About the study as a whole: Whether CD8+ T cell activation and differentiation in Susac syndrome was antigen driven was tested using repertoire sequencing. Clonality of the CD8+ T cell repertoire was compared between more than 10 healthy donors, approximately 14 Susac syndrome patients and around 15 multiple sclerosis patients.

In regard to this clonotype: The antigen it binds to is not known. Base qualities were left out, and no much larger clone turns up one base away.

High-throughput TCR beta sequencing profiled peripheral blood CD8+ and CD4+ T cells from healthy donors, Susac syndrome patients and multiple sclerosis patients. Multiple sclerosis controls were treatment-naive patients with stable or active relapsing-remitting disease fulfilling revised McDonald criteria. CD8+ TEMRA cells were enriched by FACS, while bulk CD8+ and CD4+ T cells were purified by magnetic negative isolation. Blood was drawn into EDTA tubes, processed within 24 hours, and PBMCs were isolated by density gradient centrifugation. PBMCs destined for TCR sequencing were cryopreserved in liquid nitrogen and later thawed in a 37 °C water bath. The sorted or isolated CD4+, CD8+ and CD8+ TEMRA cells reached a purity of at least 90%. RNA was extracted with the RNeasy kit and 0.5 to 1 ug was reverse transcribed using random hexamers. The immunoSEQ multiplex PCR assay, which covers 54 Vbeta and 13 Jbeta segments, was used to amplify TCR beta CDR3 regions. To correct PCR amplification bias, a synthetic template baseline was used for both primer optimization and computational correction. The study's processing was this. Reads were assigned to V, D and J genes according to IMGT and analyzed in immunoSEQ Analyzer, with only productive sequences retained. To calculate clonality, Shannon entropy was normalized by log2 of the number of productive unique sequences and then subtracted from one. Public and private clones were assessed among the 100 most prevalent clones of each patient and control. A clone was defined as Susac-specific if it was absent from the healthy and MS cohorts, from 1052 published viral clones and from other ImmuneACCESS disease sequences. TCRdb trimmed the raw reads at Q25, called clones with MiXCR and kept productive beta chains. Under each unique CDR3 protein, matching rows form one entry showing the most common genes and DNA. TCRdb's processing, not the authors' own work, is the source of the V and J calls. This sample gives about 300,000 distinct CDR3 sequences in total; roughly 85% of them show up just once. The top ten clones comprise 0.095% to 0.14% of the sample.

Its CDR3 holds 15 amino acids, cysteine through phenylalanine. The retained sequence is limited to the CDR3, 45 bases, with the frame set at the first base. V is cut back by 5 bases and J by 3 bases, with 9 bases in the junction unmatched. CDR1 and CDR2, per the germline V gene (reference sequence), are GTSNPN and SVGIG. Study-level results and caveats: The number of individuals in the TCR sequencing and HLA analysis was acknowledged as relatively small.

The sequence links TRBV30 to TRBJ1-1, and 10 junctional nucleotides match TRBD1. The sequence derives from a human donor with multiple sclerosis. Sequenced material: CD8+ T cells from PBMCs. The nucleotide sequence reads TGTGCCTGGGATGGGACAGGGGAAAGGTACACTGAAGCTTTCTTT. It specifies CAWDGTGERYTEAFF. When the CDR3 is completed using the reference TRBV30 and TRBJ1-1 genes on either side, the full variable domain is SQTIHQWPATLVQPVGSPLSLECTVEGTSNPNLYWYRQAAGRGLQLLFYSVGIGQISSEVPQNLSASRPQDRQFILSSKKLLLSDSGFYLCAWDGTGERYTEAFFGQGTRLTVV.